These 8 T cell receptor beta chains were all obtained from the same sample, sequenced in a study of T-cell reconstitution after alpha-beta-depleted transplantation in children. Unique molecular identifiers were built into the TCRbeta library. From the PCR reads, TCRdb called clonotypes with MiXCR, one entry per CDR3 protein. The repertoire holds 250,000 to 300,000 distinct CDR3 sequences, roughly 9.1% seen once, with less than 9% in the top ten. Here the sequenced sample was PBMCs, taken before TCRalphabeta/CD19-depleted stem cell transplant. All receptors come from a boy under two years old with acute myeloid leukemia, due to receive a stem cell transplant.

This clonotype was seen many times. CDR3 in amino acids: CASSLQGRISGNTIYF. The CDR3 nucleotides read TGTGCCAGCAGCTTACAGGGGAGAATCTCTGGAAACACCATATATTTT. The V call is TRBV7-2, the J call TRBJ1-3; perhaps TRBD1 as D (6 bases). The CDR3 has 16 amino acids. Germline V gene lookup returns CDR1 SGHTA and CDR2 FQGNSA. Deletions cut 2 bases from V and 0 bases from J, with 11 bases between.

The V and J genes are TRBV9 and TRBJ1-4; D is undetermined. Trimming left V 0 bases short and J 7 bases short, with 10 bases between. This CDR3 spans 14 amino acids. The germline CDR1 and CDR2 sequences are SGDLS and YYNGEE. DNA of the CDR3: TGTGCCAGCAGCGTAGCAACGGCGGGTGAAAAACTGTTTTTT. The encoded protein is CASSVATAGEKLFF.

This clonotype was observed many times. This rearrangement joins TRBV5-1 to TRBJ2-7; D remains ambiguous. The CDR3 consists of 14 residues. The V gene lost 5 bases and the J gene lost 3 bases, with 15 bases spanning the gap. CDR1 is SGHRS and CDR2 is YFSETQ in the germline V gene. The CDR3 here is CASSWDRHLYEQYF. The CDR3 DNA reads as TGCGCCAGCAGTTGGGATAGACACCTCTACGAGCAGTACTTC.

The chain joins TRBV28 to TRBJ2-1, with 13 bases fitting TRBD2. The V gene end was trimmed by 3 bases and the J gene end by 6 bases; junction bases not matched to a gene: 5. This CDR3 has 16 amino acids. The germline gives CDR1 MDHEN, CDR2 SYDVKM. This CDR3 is CASSFPLAGGPNEQFF. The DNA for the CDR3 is TGTGCCAGCAGTTTTCCACTAGCGGGAGGGCCCAATGAGCAGTTCTTC.

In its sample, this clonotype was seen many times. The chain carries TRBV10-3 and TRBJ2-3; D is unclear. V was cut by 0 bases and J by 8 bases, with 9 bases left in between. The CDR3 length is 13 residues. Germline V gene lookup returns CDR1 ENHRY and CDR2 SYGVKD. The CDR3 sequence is CAISESQRGTQYF. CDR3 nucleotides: TGTGCCATCAGTGAGTCTCAGCGCGGTACGCAGTATTTT.

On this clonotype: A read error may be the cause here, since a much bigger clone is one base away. This CDR3 reads CASSGDTTYNQQFF. CDR3 nucleotides: TGTGCCAGCAGCGGGGACACAACCTACAATCAGCAGTTCTTC. The V and J genes are TRBV3-1 and TRBJ2-1; D might be TRBD1 (6 bases). Germline values: CDR1 LGHDT, CDR2 YNNKEL (reference sequence). The length of the CDR3 is 14 residues.

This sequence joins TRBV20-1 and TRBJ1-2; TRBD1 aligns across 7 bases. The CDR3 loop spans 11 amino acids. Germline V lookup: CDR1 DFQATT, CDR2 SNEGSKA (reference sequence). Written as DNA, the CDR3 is TGCACCCCCAAGGGACAGCAGCCCTACACCTTC. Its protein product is CTPKGQQPYTF.

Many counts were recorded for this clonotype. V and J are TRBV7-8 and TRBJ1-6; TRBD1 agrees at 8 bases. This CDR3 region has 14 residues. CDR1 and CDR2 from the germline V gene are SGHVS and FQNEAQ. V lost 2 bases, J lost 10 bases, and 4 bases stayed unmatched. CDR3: CASSLQGAGSPLHF. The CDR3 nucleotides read TGTGCCAGCAGCTTACAGGGGGCAGGGTCACCCCTCCACTTT.